A selection of T cell receptor beta chains follows, all from one sample in a study of T cells in Graves' hyperthyroidism and ophthalmopathy. One entry per CDR3 protein, called by TCRdb with MiXCR from the multiplex PCR reads. Here the sample spans some 600,000 distinct CDR3 sequences, 46% being singletons. The material sequenced was peripheral blood or thyroid tissue (not recorded which). Receptors were obtained from a young woman with Graves' hyperthyroidism. The CDR3 runs from the conserved cysteine through the conserved F or W. D genes are given only for firm matches. A row's size may be missing; if present it is once, few, many or a size class.

>NA|few|TRBV19|TRBJ2-7
TGTGCCAGTAGTATAGCCGCAGCCACCTACGAGCAGTACTTC
CASSIAAATYEQYF
>TRBD2|NA|TRBV20-1|TRBJ2-7
TGCAGTGCTCCTCCTAGCGGGAGGGAGCAGTACTTC
CSAPPSGREQYF
>NA|NA|TRBV20-1|TRBJ1-1
TGCAGTGCTAGTAGGGGACTCGAAGCTTTCTTT
CSASRGLEAFF
>NA|NA|TRBV29-1|TRBJ2-5
TGCAGCGTTGTTAGCAAAGAAGAGACCCAGTACTTC
CSVVSKEETQYF
>NA|few|TRBV2|TRBJ2-2
TGTGCCAGCAGTTTTTCCGTCGCCGGGGAGCTGTTTTTT
CASSFSVAGELFF
>TRBD2|many|TRBV15|TRBJ2-5
TGTGCCACCAGCTCGCCGGGACTAGCGGGGGAAGAGACCCAGTACTTC
CATSSPGLAGEETQYF
>NA|NA|TRBV25-1|TRBJ2-7
TGTGCCAGCAGTTACTCTAGGCTAGTCTACGAGCAGTACTTC
CASSYSRLVYEQYF
>NA|NA|TRBV9|TRBJ2-7
TGTGCCAGCAGCCCGGCAACCGGGACTCCCTCCTACGAGCAGTACTTC
CASSPATGTPSYEQYF
>TRBD1|NA|TRBV9|TRBJ1-4
TGTGCCAGCAGCTTGCGGACAGGGGGCGGAAAACTGTTTTTT
CASSLRTGGGKLFF
>NA|NA|TRBV4-2|TRBJ1-1
TGTGCCAGCAGCCTAACGGCCCGGGGGAGTGATGAAGCTTTCTTT
CASSLTARGSDEAFF
>NA|once|TRBV6-2/TRBV6-3|TRBJ1-5
TGTGCCAGCGTTTTGGGTTCTAGCAATCAGCCCCAGCATTTT
CASVLGSSNQPQHF
>NA|NA|TRBV29-1|TRBJ2-5
TGCAGCGTTGAATCCAGCAGGCACAGAGGAAACCAAGAGACCCAGTACTTC
CSVESSRHRGNQETQYF
>NA|NA|TRBV7-2|TRBJ1-2
TGTGCCAGCAGCTTAGATCCCGATGGGCTGGGTGGCTACACCTTC
CASSLDPDGLGGYTF
>NA|NA|TRBV20-1|TRBJ1-2
TGCAGTGCTAGAGTTCCGGGGTACTATGGCTACACCTTC
CSARVPGYYGYTF
>NA|few|TRBV7-2|TRBJ1-1
TGTGCCAGCAGCTTAAGCAGGGATAACACTGAAGCTTTCTTT
CASSLSRDNTEAFF
>NA|many|TRBV29-1|TRBJ2-7
TGCAGCGTTAGAAAAGAGCAGTACTTC
CSVRKEQYF
>TRBD1|NA|TRBV7-2|TRBJ1-1
TGTGCCAGCAGCTCGTGGGACAGAACGATCCTGAACACTGAAGCTTTCTTT
CASSSWDRTILNTEAFF
>NA|NA|TRBV7-9|TRBJ2-7
TGTGCCAGCGGACTCAGGGGAACCTACGAGCAGTACTTC
CASGLRGTYEQYF
>NA|many|TRBV2|TRBJ1-2
TGTGCCAGCAGTGACGACCCAAACGACAACTATGGCTACACCTTC
CASSDDPNDNYGYTF
>NA|NA|TRBV7-9|TRBJ2-6
TGTGCCAGCAGTCCCTCCCATTGGGATACGCGGTCTGGGGCCAACGTCCTGACTTTC
CASSPSHWDTRSGANVLTF
>TRBD2|NA|TRBV7-2|TRBJ2-5
TGTGCCAGCAGTTTACTGGGGCGGGAGGCCCAGTACTTC
CASSLLGREAQYF
>TRBD1|NA|TRBV7-2|TRBJ1-6
TGTGCCAGTCAGCGGACAGGGGGCGGTTCACCCCTCCACTTT
CASQRTGGGSPLHF
>TRBD1|NA|TRBV20-1|TRBJ2-2
TGCAGTGCCCGTGGACAGGGGGGGCGGCACACCGGGGAGCTGTTTTTT
CSARGQGGRHTGELFF
>TRBD1|NA|TRBV7-9|TRBJ1-3
TGTGCCAGCAGCAGCCAAGGGACAGCCTCTGGAAACACCATATATTTT
CASSSQGTASGNTIYF
>NA|many|TRBV25-1|TRBJ1-2
TGTGCCAGCAGTCAGACAATCGGGGGCTACACCTTC
CASSQTIGGYTF
>NA|NA|TRBV24-1|TRBJ1-5
TGTGCCACCAGTGATTTGCAGGGAAGCAATCAGCCCCAGCATTTT
CATSDLQGSNQPQHF
>TRBD2|few|TRBV10-3|TRBJ2-7
TGTGCCATCAGTGAAGGAGCGGGAGTGGGCTACGAGCAGTACTTC
CAISEGAGVGYEQYF
>NA|NA|TRBV25-1|TRBJ1-2
TGTGCCAGCAGCATATCTGACGGCAGCCGTGGCTACACCTTC
CASSISDGSRGYTF
>NA|many|TRBV7-8|TRBJ2-6
TGTGCCAGCGGCGGTCGGGACTCTGGGGCCAACGTCCTGACTTTC
CASGGRDSGANVLTF
>TRBD2|many|TRBV6-5|TRBJ2-7
TGTGCCAGCAGTCAGCTAGCGGGAGAGCAGTACTTC
CASSQLAGEQYF
>NA|many|TRBV24-1|TRBJ1-1
TGTGCCACCAGTGATTCTGAACGAGAGGCTTTCTTT
CATSDSEREAFF
>TRBD2|NA|TRBV15|TRBJ2-7
TGTGCCGGACTAGCGGGCCGACCCTACGAGCAGTACTTC
CAGLAGRPYEQYF
>NA|NA|TRBV7-7|TRBJ1-5
TGTGCTAGCAGCTTGGACAGCGAAAATCAGCCCCAGCATTTT
CASSLDSENQPQHF
>NA|NA|TRBV20-1|TRBJ1-1
TGCAGTGCTAGCGCGGGGGCAGTCACTGAAGCTTTCTTT
CSASAGAVTEAFF
>NA|many|TRBV2|TRBJ1-2
TGTGCCAGCAGCACGAAAGGAGGAAGGACGCCCTATGGCTACACCTTC
CASSTKGGRTPYGYTF